The present entry profiles one T cell receptor (beta chain) with its context. Its antigen is still unknown. It has no much larger one-base neighbor in the sample; base qualities were not kept. This record belongs to a study of blood T cell repertoires in COVID-19 (dated by TCRdb to about 2020). Turning to the overall study: Samples covering the acute and convalescent phases of COVID-19 were provided by collaborators in the United States, Italy and Spain. The prospective study material was composed of cDNA or gDNA derived from T cells, B-cell-depleted T cells, or PBMCs. HLA class I and class II types, where available, came from metadata supplied by the sample provider rather than from assay-based typing. The sample metadata nearly always contained a de-identified subject ID, COVID-19 status, age in years and sex. The repertoires were made available in a free public database intended to serve as a resource for research on the immune response to SARS-CoV-2. The dataset comprised deeply sampled blood TCRbeta repertoires from subjects exposed to, actively infected with, or recovered from COVID-19. Samples were obtained from the ongoing ImmuneRACE study (first 160 participants) and from approximately 1,200 subjects provided by 6 global collaborators. The paper as a whole reports these results and caveats: Clinical and demographic metadata were provided uncurated, with the amount varying by source and participant.

TCRbeta CDR3 regions were amplified from genomic DNA using the immunoSEQ Assay, a bias-controlled multiplex PCR. On the authors' methods: Within the assay, amplification of reference gene primers was used to estimate how many nucleated cells each sample contained. To quantify the absolute abundance of each unique TCRbeta CDR3 rearrangement, sequence reads were collapsed and filtered. For each sample, productive Simpson clonality was calculated as the square root of Simpson's diversity index across productive rearrangements. The table was pulled from immuneACCESS by TCRdb, which kept in-frame rearrangements only. Such tables lose some clones; where checked, under half of the loss comes from unresolved V genes, and the rest has no known cause. V and J calls and clone size are as listed in that table; D and trimming were resolved from the DNA. The sample includes several thousand clones, with 88% observed a single time. Jointly, the top ten make up more than 6.5% of the sample.

Each collaborating institution followed its own protocols to collect whole blood in K2EDTA tubes. For TCRbeta analysis, collaborator samples were shipped as frozen whole blood, as isolated PBMCs, or as DNA extracted from either sample type. The sequencing input was peripheral blood. The source of this sequence is a human donor in a cohort sampled during active COVID-19.

The DNA sequence is as follows: TGTGCCAGCAGTGAAACACGGAGGGGCACAGATACGCAGTATTTT. The translation is CASSETRRGTDTQYF. This chain joins TRBV6-1 to TRBJ2-3; the D gene is perhaps TRBD2, on 6 matching bases. Measured from the cysteine to the phenylalanine, the CDR3 is 15 residues long. Just the 45-base CDR3 DNA is kept, in frame starting at base 1. V and J lose 2 bases and 1 base, and a span of 10 bases separates them. CDR1 MNHNS and CDR2 SASEGT are derived from the germline V gene.